Below, one TCR beta chain is given with its context. The V end lost 0 bases, the J end lost 2 bases, and 16 bases lay between the germline ends. Germline CDR1 SGHDT, CDR2 YYEEEE. This CDR3 contains 17 residues. These data originate in a study of T cell changes during pregnancy in multiple sclerosis. TCRdb's table, derived via immunoSEQ multiplex PCR, lists solely in-frame clones and lacks some. The table lists about 77,000 clones, under 95% of them singletons. The sample in question was peripheral blood, obtained after pregnancy. The TCR comes from a female donor in good health, enrolled as a control in a pregnancy study. V usage is TRBV5-6 and J usage is TRBJ2-3, with D possibly TRBD2 on 7 matching bases. As DNA, the CDR3 is TGTGCCAGCAGCTTGGGGGCTACAGGGAGGGTCACAGATACGCAGTATTTT. Translated: CASSLGATGRVTDTQYF.